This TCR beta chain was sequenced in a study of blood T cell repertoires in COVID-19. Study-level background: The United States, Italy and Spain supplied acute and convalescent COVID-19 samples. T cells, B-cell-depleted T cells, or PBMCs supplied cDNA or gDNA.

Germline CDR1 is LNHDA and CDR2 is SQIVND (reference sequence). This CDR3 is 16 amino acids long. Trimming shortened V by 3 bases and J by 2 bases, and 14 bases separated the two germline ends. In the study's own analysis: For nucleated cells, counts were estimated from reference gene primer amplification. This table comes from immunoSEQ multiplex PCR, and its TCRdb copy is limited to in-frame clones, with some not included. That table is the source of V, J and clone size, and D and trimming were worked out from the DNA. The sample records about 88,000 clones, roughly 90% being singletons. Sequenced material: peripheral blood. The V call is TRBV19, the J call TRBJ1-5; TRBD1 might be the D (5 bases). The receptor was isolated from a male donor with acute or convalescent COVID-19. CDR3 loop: CASSIPGGSGNQPQHF. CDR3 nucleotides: TGTGCCAGTAGTATCCCTGGGGGGTCGGGCAATCAGCCCCAGCATTTT.